These T cell receptor beta chains were read from a single sample in a study of T cell responses to AZD1222 COVID-19 vaccine. TCRdb keeps only in-frame clones here, not all; method: immunoSEQ multiplex PCR. The data show roughly 80,000 clones, roughly 88% seen once. The specimen comprised peripheral blood, sampled on day 0 of MenACWY control vaccination. The receptors come from an adult in good health. CDR3s include the opening cysteine and the closing phenylalanine or tryptophan. The D gene is left open where the match is weak. A clone size is listed for some rows: how often the clone was seen (once, few, many), or a class if it is expanded.

v_call	d_call	j_call	clone_size	cdr3_aa	cdr3_nt
TRBV5-1	TRBD1	TRBJ2-7	NA	CASSLAAGVRTGIKSYEQYF	TGCGCCAGCAGCTTGGCCGCAGGAGTCAGGACAGGGATTAAAAGCTACGAGCAGTACTTC
TRBV28	TRBD1	TRBJ1-3	NA	CASSSIFSTGGVGNTIYF	TGTGCCAGCAGCTCTATCTTCTCCACAGGGGGCGTAGGAAACACCATATATTTT
TRBV5-6	NA	TRBJ1-4	once	CASSLGSRVDEKLFF	TGTGCCAGCAGCTTGGGATCCAGGGTTGATGAAAAACTGTTTTTT
TRBV5-5	NA	TRBJ1-2	NA	CASSGGQSGYGYTF	TGTGCCAGCAGCGGAGGACAGTCCGGCTATGGCTACACCTTC
TRBV7-9	NA	TRBJ2-1	NA	CASSLYRGNEQFF	TGTGCCAGCAGCTTATATCGGGGAAATGAGCAGTTCTTC
TRBV7-9	NA	TRBJ2-5	NA	CASSSSNREGETQYF	TGTGCCAGCAGCTCGAGTAATAGGGAAGGAGAGACCCAGTACTTC
TRBV25-1	TRBD1	TRBJ1-4	NA	CASSMGQGSATNEKLFF	TGTGCCAGCAGCATGGGACAGGGGTCCGCAACTAATGAAAAACTGTTTTTT
TRBV10-3	NA	TRBJ1-2	NA	CAISEGLASSDYGYTF	TGTGCCATCAGTGAGGGTTTGGCGTCTTCTGACTATGGCTACACCTTC
TRBV6-5	NA	TRBJ1-1	NA	CASSYGRGSTEAFF	TGTGCCAGCAGTTACGGAAGGGGGAGCACTGAAGCTTTCTTT
TRBV6-2/TRBV6-3	TRBD2	TRBJ2-3	NA	CASSSLGSGATDTQYF	TGTGCCAGCAGTTCCCTGGGTAGCGGGGCCACGGATACGCAGTATTTT
TRBV3-1/TRBV3-2	TRBD1	TRBJ2-2	NA	CASSLSGGASGELFF	TGTGCCAGCAGCCTATCAGGGGGCGCGTCCGGGGAGCTGTTTTTT
TRBV6-5	NA	TRBJ1-1	NA	CASSYLGLTEAFF	TGTGCCAGCAGTTACCTGGGGCTCACTGAAGCTTTCTTT
TRBV5-1	NA	TRBJ1-1	NA	CASSLGPGAPTEAFF	TGCGCCAGCAGCTTGGGCCCGGGGGCGCCCACTGAAGCTTTCTTT
TRBV7-2	TRBD1	TRBJ2-1	NA	CASSPRGDRERNEQFF	TGTGCCAGCAGCCCGAGGGGGGACAGGGAGCGAAATGAGCAGTTCTTC
TRBV4-2	NA	TRBJ2-3	NA	CASSQESGMKTDTQYF	TGTGCCAGCAGCCAAGAATCCGGGATGAAAACGGATACGCAGTATTTT
TRBV28	NA	TRBJ1-2	NA	CASRSGYGYTF	TGTGCCAGCAGGTCGGGTTATGGCTACACCTTC
TRBV5-1	NA	TRBJ2-1	NA	CASSLGGPSYNEQFF	TGCGCCAGCAGCTTGGGGGGTCCTTCCTACAATGAGCAGTTCTTC
TRBV7-9	TRBD1	TRBJ1-1	few	CASSPWTGNTEAFF	TGTGCCAGCAGCCCTTGGACAGGGAACACTGAAGCTTTCTTT
TRBV29-1	NA	TRBJ2-7	NA	CSVEAIGGIPYEQYF	TGCAGCGTTGAAGCAATAGGAGGGATACCCTACGAGCAGTACTTC
TRBV7-9	NA	TRBJ2-7	NA	CASSLVGARRDYEQYF	TGTGCCAGCAGCTTAGTCGGGGCCAGGAGGGACTACGAGCAGTACTTC
TRBV7-2	NA	TRBJ1-2	NA	CASSLVGARGYTF	TGTGCCAGCAGCTTAGTTGGGGCGCGGGGCTACACCTTC
TRBV11-2	NA	TRBJ1-5	few	CASSFGQYNQPQHF	TGTGCCAGCAGCTTCGGACAGTACAATCAGCCCCAGCATTTT
TRBV3-1/TRBV3-2	NA	TRBJ2-1	NA	CASSQRRDCLYNEQFF	TGTGCCAGCAGCCAACGCCGGGACTGCCTATACAATGAGCAGTTCTTC
TRBV19	NA	TRBJ2-3	NA	CASSANRHSTDTQYF	TGTGCCAGTAGTGCGAACAGACATAGCACAGATACGCAGTATTTT
TRBV10-3	NA	TRBJ1-2	NA	CAIGGADYGYTF	TGTGCCATCGGCGGCGCGGACTATGGCTACACCTTC
TRBV6-2/TRBV6-3	NA	TRBJ1-5	NA	CASSWREGVGNQPQHF	TGTGCCAGCAGTTGGAGGGAAGGGGTCGGCAATCAGCCCCAGCATTTT
TRBV15	NA	TRBJ1-3	once	CATSSSSGNTIYF	TGTGCCACCAGCAGCTCATCTGGAAACACCATATATTTT
TRBV19	TRBD1	TRBJ1-2	NA	CASSPVTGIYGYTF	TGTGCCAGTAGCCCTGTGACAGGGATCTATGGCTACACCTTC
TRBV2	NA	TRBJ1-4	NA	CASSDGTADEKLFF	TGTGCCAGCAGTGACGGGACGGCGGATGAAAAACTGTTTTTT
TRBV10-1	NA	TRBJ2-1	NA	CASSERGSSYNEQFF	TGCGCCAGCAGTGAGAGGGGGAGCTCCTACAATGAGCAGTTCTTC
TRBV6-6	TRBD1	TRBJ1-5	NA	CASSQGQGLSNQPQHF	TGTGCCAGCAGCCAGGGACAGGGTTTGTCCAATCAGCCCCAGCATTTT
TRBV18	TRBD1	TRBJ2-7	NA	CASSPGQYYYEQYF	TGTGCCAGCTCACCGGGACAGTACTACTACGAGCAGTACTTC
TRBV4-1	NA	TRBJ2-5	NA	CASSQETSRETQYF	TGCGCCAGCAGCCAAGAGACGAGCCGGGAGACCCAGTACTTC
TRBV15	TRBD1	TRBJ2-7	NA	CATSTGAYEQYF	TGTGCCACCAGTACAGGGGCCTACGAGCAGTACTTC
TRBV6-5	TRBD1	TRBJ2-3	NA	CASMFRGQSDTQYF	TGTGCCAGCATGTTCAGGGGGCAGTCGGATACGCAGTATTTT
TRBV30	TRBD1	TRBJ1-4	NA	CAWSVRTGSNEKLFF	TGTGCCTGGAGTGTACGGACAGGATCAAATGAAAAACTGTTTTTT
TRBV7-2	NA	TRBJ1-5	NA	CASSLRGSQPQHF	TGTGCCAGCAGCCTCAGGGGCTCCCAGCCCCAGCATTTT
TRBV29-1	TRBD2	TRBJ2-7	NA	CSVEKSSGGYEQYF	TGCAGCGTTGAAAAGTCTAGCGGGGGCTACGAGCAGTACTTC
TRBV19	NA	TRBJ1-2	NA	CASSTGRSPINYGYTF	TGTGCCAGTAGTACCGGGAGGTCGCCGATCAACTATGGCTACACCTTC
TRBV5-4	TRBD1	TRBJ1-1	NA	CASSSSGTGGFEAFF	TGTGCCAGCAGCTCCTCGGGGACAGGGGGCTTTGAAGCTTTCTTT
TRBV28	NA	TRBJ1-4	NA	CASRSPSLGQNEKLFF	TGTGCCAGCAGATCCCCTTCCCTTGGACAAAATGAAAAACTGTTTTTT
TRBV28	NA	TRBJ1-1	NA	CASSYVGGGAFF	TGTGCCAGCAGCTACGTGGGAGGGGGTGCTTTCTTT
TRBV11-3	TRBD1	TRBJ2-2	NA	CASSPRSGGLGNTGELFF	TGTGCCAGCAGCCCCCGTTCAGGGGGCTTGGGGAACACCGGGGAGCTGTTTTTT
TRBV19	NA	TRBJ1-5	NA	CASSIADFGQPQHF	TGTGCCAGTAGTATAGCGGATTTCGGTCAGCCCCAGCATTTT
TRBV30	NA	TRBJ1-2	NA	CAWSVLTGLHGYTF	TGTGCCTGGAGTGTATTAACAGGGCTTCATGGCTACACCTTC
TRBV5-4	NA	TRBJ1-1	NA	CASSVDRNTEAFF	TGTGCCAGCAGTGTGGACAGGAACACTGAAGCTTTCTTT
TRBV25-1	TRBD2	TRBJ2-5	once	CASGTSGAPQETQYF	TGTGCCAGCGGGACTAGCGGGGCCCCGCAGGAGACCCAGTACTTC
TRBV4-1	NA	TRBJ2-5	once	CASSQDFSGGAGTQYF	TGCGCCAGCAGCCAAGATTTTTCCGGAGGGGCTGGTACCCAGTACTTC
TRBV14	NA	TRBJ2-7	NA	CASSSNGDDKPYEQYF	TGTGCCAGCAGCTCCAACGGTGACGACAAACCCTACGAGCAGTACTTC
TRBV5-4	TRBD1	TRBJ2-3	NA	CASSLWQGVTDTQYF	TGTGCCAGCAGCTTGTGGCAGGGGGTGACGGATACGCAGTATTTT
TRBV6-2/TRBV6-3	TRBD2	TRBJ2-7	NA	CASSSLAGGSYEQYF	TGTGCCAGCAGTTCCCTAGCGGGGGGCTCCTACGAGCAGTACTTC
TRBV5-6	NA	TRBJ2-1	NA	CASSPGRGSYNEQFF	TGTGCCAGCAGCCCTGGGCGGGGCTCCTACAATGAGCAGTTCTTC
TRBV2	TRBD1	TRBJ1-1	few	CASRRVGQGVGTEAFF	TGTGCCAGCAGACGCGTCGGACAGGGGGTTGGCACTGAAGCTTTCTTT